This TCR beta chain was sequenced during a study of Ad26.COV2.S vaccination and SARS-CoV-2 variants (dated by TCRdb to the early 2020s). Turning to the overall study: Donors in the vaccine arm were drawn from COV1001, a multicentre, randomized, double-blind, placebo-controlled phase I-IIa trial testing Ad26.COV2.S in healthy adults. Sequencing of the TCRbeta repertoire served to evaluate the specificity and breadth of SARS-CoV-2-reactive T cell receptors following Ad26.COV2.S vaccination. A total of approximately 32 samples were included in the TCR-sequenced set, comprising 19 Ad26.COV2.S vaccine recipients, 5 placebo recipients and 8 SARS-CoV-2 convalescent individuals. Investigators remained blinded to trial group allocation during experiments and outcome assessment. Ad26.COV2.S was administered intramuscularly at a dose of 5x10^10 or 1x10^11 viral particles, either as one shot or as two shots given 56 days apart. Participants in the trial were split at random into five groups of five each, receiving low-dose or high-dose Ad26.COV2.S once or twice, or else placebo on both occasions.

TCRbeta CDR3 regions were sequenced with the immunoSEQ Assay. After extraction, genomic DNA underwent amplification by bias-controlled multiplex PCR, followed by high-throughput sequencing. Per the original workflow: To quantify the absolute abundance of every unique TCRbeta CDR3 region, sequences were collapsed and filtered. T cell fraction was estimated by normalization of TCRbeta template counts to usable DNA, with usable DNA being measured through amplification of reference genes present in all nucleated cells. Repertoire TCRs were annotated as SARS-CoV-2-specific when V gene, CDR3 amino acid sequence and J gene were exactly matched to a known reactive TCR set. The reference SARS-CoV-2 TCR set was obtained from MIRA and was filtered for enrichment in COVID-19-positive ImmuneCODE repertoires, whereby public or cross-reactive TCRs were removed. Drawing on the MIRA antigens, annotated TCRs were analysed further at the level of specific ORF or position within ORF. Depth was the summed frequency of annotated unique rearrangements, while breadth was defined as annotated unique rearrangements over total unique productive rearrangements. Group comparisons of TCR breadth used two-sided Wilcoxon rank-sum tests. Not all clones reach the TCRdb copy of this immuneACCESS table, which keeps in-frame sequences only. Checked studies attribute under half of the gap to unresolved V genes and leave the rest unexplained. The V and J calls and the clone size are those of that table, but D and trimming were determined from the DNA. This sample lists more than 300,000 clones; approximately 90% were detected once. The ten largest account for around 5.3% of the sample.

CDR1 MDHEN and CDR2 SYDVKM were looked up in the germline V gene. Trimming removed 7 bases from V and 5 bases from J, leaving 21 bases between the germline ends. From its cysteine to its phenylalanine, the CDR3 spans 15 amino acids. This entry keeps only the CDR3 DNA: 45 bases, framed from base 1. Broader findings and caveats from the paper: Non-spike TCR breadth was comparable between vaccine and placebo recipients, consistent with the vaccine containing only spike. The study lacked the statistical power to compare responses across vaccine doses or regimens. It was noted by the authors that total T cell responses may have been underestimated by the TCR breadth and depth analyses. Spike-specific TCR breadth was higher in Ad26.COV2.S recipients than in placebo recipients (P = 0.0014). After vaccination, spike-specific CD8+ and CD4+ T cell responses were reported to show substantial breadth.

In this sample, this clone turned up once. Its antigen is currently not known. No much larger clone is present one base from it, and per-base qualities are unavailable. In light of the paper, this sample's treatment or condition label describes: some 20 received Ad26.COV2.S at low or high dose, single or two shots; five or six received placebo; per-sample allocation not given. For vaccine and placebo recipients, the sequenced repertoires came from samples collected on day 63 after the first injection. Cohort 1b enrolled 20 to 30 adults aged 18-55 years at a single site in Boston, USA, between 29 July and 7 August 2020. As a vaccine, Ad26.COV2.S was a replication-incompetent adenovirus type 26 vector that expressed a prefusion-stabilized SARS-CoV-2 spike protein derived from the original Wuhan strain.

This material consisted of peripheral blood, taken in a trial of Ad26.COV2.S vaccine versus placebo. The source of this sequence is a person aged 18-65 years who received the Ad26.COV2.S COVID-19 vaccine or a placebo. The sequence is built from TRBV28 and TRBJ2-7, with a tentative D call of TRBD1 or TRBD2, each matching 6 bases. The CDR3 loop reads CASTRGVQAANEQYF. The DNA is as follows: TGTGCCAGCACAAGGGGGGTGCAAGCGGCCAACGAGCAGTACTTC.